The rows below give T cell receptor beta chains drawn from one sample of a study of T-cell memory formation after mild COVID-19. MiXCR, run by TCRdb on the 5' RACE reads, gives a single entry per CDR3 protein. The top ten clones hold roughly 10% of a sample with fewer than 250,000 distinct CDR3 sequences, about 27% of them seen once. Material: PBMCs or a T cell subset sorted from them (not recorded which). These receptors were obtained from an adult woman who had mild COVID-19 (a few samples of this study predate the infection). Cell type and time point are not known. CDR3s include the opening cysteine and the closing phenylalanine or tryptophan.

CDR3 length: 15
J gene: TRBJ2-1
V gene: TRBV7-2
CDR3 protein: CASSSQGAPENEQFF

CDR3 length: 15
J gene: TRBJ2-7
V gene: TRBV4-3
CDR3 protein: CASSPTSGRALEQYF

CDR3 length: 14
J gene: TRBJ2-2
V gene: TRBV20-1
CDR3 protein: CSAKGLADTGELFF

CDR3 length: 16
J gene: TRBJ2-7
V gene: TRBV7-3
CDR3 protein: CASSSLAGVSHYEQYF

CDR3 length: 18
J gene: TRBJ1-3
V gene: TRBV27
CDR3 protein: CASSLHSRQGFSGNTIYF

CDR3 length: 14
J gene: TRBJ2-7
V gene: TRBV15
CDR3 protein: CATSRDRGQTEQYF

CDR3 length: 16
J gene: TRBJ2-5
V gene: TRBV4-3
CDR3 protein: CASSQDPPPGGETQYF

CDR3 length: 14
J gene: TRBJ2-1
V gene: TRBV15
CDR3 protein: CATSRTTWGNEQFF

CDR3 length: 15
J gene: TRBJ2-1
V gene: TRBV24-1
CDR3 protein: CATSESGKGVNEQFF

CDR3 length: 16
J gene: TRBJ1-3
V gene: TRBV7-2
CDR3 protein: CASSLGQRHSGNTIYF

CDR3 length: 15
J gene: TRBJ1-5
V gene: TRBV15
CDR3 protein: CATSRVMGGTQPQHF

CDR3 length: 13
J gene: TRBJ1-1
V gene: TRBV4-1
CDR3 protein: CASRYPPNTEAFF

CDR3 length: 15
J gene: TRBJ1-1
V gene: TRBV15
CDR3 protein: CATSRDRADTREAFF

CDR3 length: 15
J gene: TRBJ2-2
V gene: TRBV4-3
CDR3 protein: CASSQTDRETGELFF

CDR3 length: 16
J gene: TRBJ2-1
V gene: TRBV5-1
CDR3 protein: CASSYQGRDHRNEQFF

CDR3 length: 15
J gene: TRBJ2-7
V gene: TRBV6-2/TRBV6-3
CDR3 protein: CASSPATGESYEQYF

CDR3 length: 14
J gene: TRBJ2-5
V gene: TRBV18
CDR3 protein: CASSQRDAQETQYF

CDR3 length: 13
J gene: TRBJ1-1
V gene: TRBV29-1
CDR3 protein: CSLYTVLNTEAFF

CDR3 length: 14
J gene: TRBJ1-6
V gene: TRBV27
CDR3 protein: CASSFGQGYSPLHF

CDR3 length: 15
J gene: TRBJ2-1
V gene: TRBV5-6
CDR3 protein: CASSLGLAGHNEQFF

CDR3 length: 16
J gene: TRBJ2-7
V gene: TRBV27
CDR3 protein: CASSLGQGWSSYEQYF

CDR3 length: 14
J gene: TRBJ1-4
V gene: TRBV12-3/TRBV12-4
CDR3 protein: CASVSGQVNEKLFF

CDR3 length: 16
J gene: TRBJ2-6
V gene: TRBV20-1
CDR3 protein: CSAKPPGSPGANVLTF

CDR3 length: 16
J gene: TRBJ1-1
V gene: TRBV7-9
CDR3 protein: CASSVRLVSLNTEAFF

CDR3 length: 12
J gene: TRBJ1-2
V gene: TRBV29-1
CDR3 protein: CSALGGKDGYTF

CDR3 length: 14
J gene: TRBJ1-5
V gene: TRBV6-2/TRBV6-3
CDR3 protein: CASSYQLSGQPQHF

CDR3 length: 18
J gene: TRBJ1-5
V gene: TRBV23-1
CDR3 protein: CASSPRAAPRTRGQPQHF

CDR3 length: 16
J gene: TRBJ2-1
V gene: TRBV3-1
CDR3 protein: CASSQEDGRAENEQFF

CDR3 length: 13
J gene: TRBJ1-2
V gene: TRBV7-9
CDR3 protein: CASSLVDYYGYTF

CDR3 length: 15
J gene: TRBJ1-1
V gene: TRBV7-9
CDR3 protein: CASSLTGQGGTEAFF